These 31 T cell receptor beta chains originate from one sample sequenced in a study of T cells in Graves' hyperthyroidism and ophthalmopathy. RNA transcripts provided the source from which TCR beta CDR3 regions were amplified. An initial round of RT-PCR targeting the TCR CDR3 relied on the HTBI primer set. One entry per CDR3 protein, called by TCRdb with MiXCR from the multiplex PCR reads. The table has a few hundred thousand distinct CDR3 sequences, about 14% seen once. The sample comprised blood. These receptors all come from a woman aged 25 to 39 with Graves' hyperthyroidism that later progressed to Graves' ophthalmopathy.

In this sample, this clonotype turned up many times. The chain employs TRBV7-2 and TRBJ1-1; no definite D call. CDR1 and CDR2 (germline): SGHTA, FQGNSA. There are 13 residues in the CDR3. Trimming took 3 bases from V and 1 from J, leaving 6 bases between them. This CDR3 is CASSFDQNTEAFF. CDR3 bases: TGTGCCAGCAGCTTTGACCAGAACACTGAAGCTTTCTTT.

Many counts were recorded for this clonotype. The rearrangement joins TRBV12-3 or TRBV12-4 to TRBJ2-1; TRBD1 is a possible D gene (6 bases). V shed 1 base and J shed 8 bases, with 12 bases lying between them. The CDR3 loop spans 14 amino acids. As DNA, the CDR3 is TGTGCCAGCAGTTTAGGCACGGCAGGGGATGAGCAGTTCTTC. This gives the protein CASSLGTAGDEQFF.

This clonotype was recorded at least ten times. The chain recombines TRBV3-1 with TRBJ1-1; D ambiguous. Trimming removed 1 base from V and 1 base from J, with 7 bases in between. The germline CDR1 and CDR2 sequences are LGHDT and YNNKEL (reference sequence). The CDR3 covers 14 residues. The CDR3 region is CASSQGHGNTEAFF. CDR3 coding DNA: TGTGCCAGCAGCCAAGGGCATGGGAACACTGAAGCTTTCTTT.

The V gene is TRBV6-4, the J gene TRBJ2-4; D may be TRBD2 (5 bases). V lost 8 bases and J 6 bases, leaving 8 bases between the germline ends. Germline V gene sequence: CDR1 MRHNA, CDR2 SNTAGT. The CDR3 sequence is 11 residues long. The CDR3 here is CASGSRNIQYF. CDR3 nucleotides: TGTGCCAGCGGGAGCAGAAACATTCAGTACTTC.

This chain connects TRBV11-3 to TRBJ2-5; possibly TRBD1 for D (5 bases). The CDR3 runs to 16 residues. V was cut by 1 base and J by 5 bases, with 17 bases left in between. Germline V gene data show CDR1 as SGHNT and CDR2 as YENEEA. The CDR3 spells CASSLGTDKGRETQYF. CDR3 in DNA: TGTGCCAGCAGCTTAGGTACCGACAAGGGGCGGGAGACCCAGTACTTC.

This clonotype was observed many times. This rearrangement joins TRBV19 to TRBJ2-3; TRBD1 or TRBD2 may be the D gene (5 bases each). V was pared by 5 bases and J by 9 bases, with 18 bases between. The CDR3 length is 14 residues. The germline V gene has CDR1 LNHDA and CDR2 SQIVND (reference sequence). The CDR3 DNA is TGTGCCAGTAGTTTCTCCGGGACCGATCGCACGCAGTATTTT. Translating gives CASSFSGTDRTQYF.

This clonotype was seen at least ten times. V usage is TRBV27 and J usage is TRBJ1-1; no clear D gene. The CDR3 consists of 13 residues. Per the germline V gene, CDR1 is MNHEY and CDR2 is SMNVEV (reference sequence). Trimming left V 7 bases short and J 1 base short, with 10 bases between. The CDR3 here is CASTRPGNTEAFF. Here the CDR3 DNA reads TGTGCCAGCACGAGGCCAGGGAACACTGAAGCTTTCTTT.

As DNA, the CDR3 is TGTGCCAGCAGTTTTTGGGGGAAGAACACTGAAGCTTTCTTT. Encoded protein: CASSFWGKNTEAFF. The chain uses TRBV12-3 or TRBV12-4 and TRBJ1-1, with D maybe TRBD1 (5 bases). The ends were cut back, 3 bases at V and 1 base at J, with 9 bases in the middle. CDR3 length equals 14 residues.

This clonotype came up many times. The chain uses TRBV28 and TRBJ1-2; no definite D call. The germline CDR1 and CDR2 sequences are MDHEN and SYDVKM. Trimming pared 5 bases from V and 0 bases from J, leaving 10 bases between. This CDR3 spans 14 amino acids. CDR3 in DNA: TGTGCCAGCAGTCCCGACAAGTCTAACTATGGCTACACCTTC. Its protein product is CASSPDKSNYGYTF.

This clonotype came up many times. The chain has TRBV20-1 and TRBJ2-1; D not resolved. The germline V and J ends were trimmed by 4 bases and 0 bases, with 10 bases remaining between them. CDR1 DFQATT and CDR2 SNEGSKA come from the germline V gene (reference sequence). The CDR3 spans 14 residues. The CDR3 here is CSATNPSSYNEQFF. In nucleotides, the CDR3 is TGCAGTGCTACGAACCCCTCCTCCTACAATGAGCAGTTCTTC.

This clonotype was recorded at least ten times. V gene TRBV27 combines with J gene TRBJ2-5; tentative D call: TRBD2 (6 bases). Germline CDR1 reads MNHEY; CDR2 reads SMNVEV (reference sequence). This CDR3 has 14 residues. Trimming removed 4 bases from V and 2 bases from J, with 11 bases in between. The CDR3 bases are TGTGCCAGCAGTTCCCGCGGGACTCAAGAGACCCAGTACTTC. This translates into CASSSRGTQETQYF.

This clonotype was detected many times. V gene TRBV28 combines with J gene TRBJ2-7, with TRBD1 identical over 11 bases. The CDR3 runs to 13 residues. In germline, CDR1 is MDHEN, CDR2 SYDVKM. The V segment lost 6 bases and the J segment 6 bases; nucleotides outside the gene matches: 4. The CDR3 DNA reads TGTGCCAGCAGGGGGACAGGGGGAAGCGAGCAGTACTTC. Translation: CASRGTGGSEQYF. The variable domain in full, completed from reference TRBV28 and TRBJ2-7, reads DVKVTQSSRYLVKRTGEKVFLECVQDMDHENMFWYRQDPGLGLRLIYFSYDVKMKEKGDIPEGYSVSREKKERFSLILESASTNQTSMYLCASRGTGGSEQYFGPGTRLTVT.

This clonotype was recorded at least ten times. V is TRBV7-8 and J is TRBJ1-3, with D maybe TRBD1 (6 bases). V was pared by 3 bases and J by 4 bases, with 10 bases between. The CDR3 is made up of 14 amino acids. Germline V gene sequence: CDR1 SGHVS, CDR2 FQNEAQ. CDR3 residues: CASSLWTDGNTIYF. In nucleotides, the CDR3 is TGTGCCAGCAGCTTGTGGACAGACGGAAACACCATATATTTT.

Ten or more counts support this clonotype. This chain joins TRBV12-3 or TRBV12-4 and TRBJ1-1; weak D call: TRBD1 (5 bases). This CDR3 has 14 residues. Deletions cut 6 bases from V and 2 bases from J, with 13 bases between. This chain's CDR3 is CASSPLTVNTEAFF. Here the CDR3 DNA reads TGTGCCAGCAGCCCCTTGACAGTAAACACTGAAGCTTTCTTT.

This clonotype was seen ten or more times. The rearrangement links TRBV12-3 or TRBV12-4 to TRBJ1-2; 10 bases are shared with TRBD1. The CDR3 has 14 residues. Trimming took 4 bases from V and 8 from J; bases not matched to a gene: 7. The CDR3 spells CASSSFGQGVGYTF. The CDR3 coding sequence is TGTGCCAGCAGTTCCTTCGGACAGGGGGTGGGCTACACCTTC.

This sequence joins TRBV18 and TRBJ1-1, with D unresolved. Germline V gene lookup returns CDR1 KGHSH and CDR2 LQKENI. The V and J ends lost 1 base and 0 bases respectively, with 12 bases between them. There are 16 residues in the CDR3. CDR3 loop: CASSPREGWMNTEAFF. CDR3 bases: TGTGCCAGCTCACCACGAGAGGGTTGGATGAACACTGAAGCTTTCTTT.

This clonotype was detected many times. This chain joins TRBV6-1 and TRBJ1-5; D unresolved. The V gene's germline CDR1 is MNHNS and CDR2 SASEGT. The V gene lost 3 bases and the J gene lost 0 bases, with 9 bases spanning the gap. The CDR3 covers 15 residues. For the CDR3, the DNA is TGTGCCAGCAGTGAGGCAGGTTTTAGCAATCAGCCCCAGCATTTT. Protein: CASSEAGFSNQPQHF.

This clonotype came up many times. This chain joins TRBV9 and TRBJ2-1; 9 nucleotides line up with TRBD2. The CDR3 length is 18 residues. The junction had 9 bases not matched to a gene; V was cut back by 0 bases and J by 2 bases. Germline V gene sequence: CDR1 SGDLS, CDR2 YYNGEE. The CDR3 DNA reads as TGTGCCAGCAGCGTAGCAGGGGTAGCGGGAGATGCCTACAATGAGCAGTTCTTC. It is translated as CASSVAGVAGDAYNEQFF.

In its sample, this clonotype was seen a few times. The J gene is TRBJ2-5, the V gene TRBV11-3; D possibly corresponds to TRBD2 (6 bases). Trimming pared 3 bases from V and 2 bases from J, leaving 19 bases between. This CDR3 region has 17 residues. The germline V gene encodes CDR1 SGHNT and CDR2 YENEEA. The CDR3 sequence is CASSFLNSGGTQETQYF. The CDR3 DNA reads TGTGCCAGCAGCTTTCTAAATAGCGGAGGAACTCAAGAGACCCAGTACTTC. The full variable domain, rest sourced from reference TRBV11-3 and TRBJ2-5, is EAGVVQSPRYKIIEKKQPVAFWCNPISGHNTLYWYLQNLGQGPELLIRYENEEAVDDSQLPKDRFSAERLKGVDSTLKIQPAELGDSAVYLCASSFLNSGGTQETQYFGPGTRLLVL.

There are a few counts of this clonotype. The CDR3 reads CASSLYGQGEDRFF. The CDR3 nucleotides read TGTGCCAGCAGTTTATACGGCCAGGGGGAAGATCGGTTCTTC. The chain employs TRBV28 and TRBJ2-1; TRBD1 aligns across 7 bases. Germline-derived CDR1 and CDR2 are MDHEN and SYDVKM. The CDR3 extends over 14 amino acids. V dropped 1 base and J dropped 15; count of bases not matched to a gene: 12.

This clonotype was recorded many times. The CDR3 DNA is TGTGCCAGCACCCTACTCCCGGGACAGGGGCCCTATGGCTACACCTTC. This encodes CASTLLPGQGPYGYTF. The chain is built from TRBV28 and TRBJ1-2, with TRBD1 matching 10 bases. Germline V gene lookup returns CDR1 MDHEN and CDR2 SYDVKM. The CDR3 sequence is 16 residues long. The trim removed 7 bases at V and 4 bases at J, leaving 12 bases unmatched.

The J gene is TRBJ2-5, the V gene TRBV10-3; 7 bases map to TRBD1. After removal of 3 bases from V and 7 bases from J, the junction contained 11 bases not matched to a gene. CDR1 is ENHRY, CDR2 SYGVKD, per germline. This CDR3 contains 15 residues. The CDR3 DNA is TGTGCCATCAGTGATTCCCAGGGGGACCAGGGGACCCAGTACTTC. It codes for CAISDSQGDQGTQYF.

This clonotype was detected only a few times. The gene calls are TRBV10-1 and TRBJ2-7, with 10 bases identical to TRBD1. This CDR3 spans 13 amino acids. The junction had 4 bases not matched to a gene; V was cut back by 4 bases and J by 7 bases. Germline V CDR1 and CDR2: WNHNN, SYGVQD (reference sequence). The CDR3 DNA reads TGCGCCAGCAGTGCCGGGACAGGGGATGAGCAGTACTTC. Translating gives CASSAGTGDEQYF.

This clonotype was recorded at least ten times. One junction end does not reproduce the germline sequence, and a read error may be involved. The V call is TRBV11-2, the J call TRBJ2-1; D is possibly TRBD2 (6 bases). Germline V gene lookup returns CDR1 SGHAT and CDR2 FQNNGV. The CDR3 has 17 amino acids. In nucleotides, the CDR3 is TGTGCCAGCCGCTTATCCCCGTCGGGAGTTTCCTACAATGAGCAGTTCTTC. Protein: CASRLSPSGVSYNEQFF.

The chain has TRBV7-3 and TRBJ2-7; TRBD1 matches 9 bases. This CDR3 is 15 amino acids long. Trimming at V came to 5 bases and at J to 5 bases, leaving 10 bases not matched to a gene. CDR1 is SGHTA and CDR2 is FQGTGA in the germline V gene. CDR3 sequence (DNA): TGTGCCAGCAGCCTCGGGACAGGGAAGATCCACGAGCAGTACTTC. This codes for CASSLGTGKIHEQYF.

This clonotype appeared a few times. The genes are TRBV6-1 and TRBJ2-1; TRBD1 is a possible D gene (6 bases). The CDR3 covers 17 residues. Germline V gene lookup returns CDR1 MNHNS and CDR2 SASEGT. Trimming cost V 7 bases and J 4 bases, with 23 bases left between them. The CDR3 coding sequence is TGTGCCAGCACCAAAAGGGGGTACAGGGATTCGTACAATGAGCAGTTCTTC. Protein: CASTKRGYRDSYNEQFF.

V usage is TRBV5-1 and J usage is TRBJ2-3; 9 bases are shared with TRBD2. Germline V CDR1 and CDR2: SGHRS, YFSETQ. The trim removed 0 bases at V and 2 bases at J, leaving 19 bases unmatched. The CDR3 runs 21 residues. The CDR3 sequence: CASSLGVTSGLPPLNTDTQYF. The CDR3 bases are TGCGCCAGCAGCTTGGGAGTCACTAGCGGGCTTCCTCCGCTAAACACAGATACGCAGTATTTT.

This clonotype appeared a few times. This may arise from a read error, as a much more abundant clone is one base away. The V gene is TRBV7-3, the J gene TRBJ1-1, with 7 nucleotides matching TRBD1. Germline V CDR1 and CDR2: SGHTA, FQGTGA. The ends lost 6 bases at V and 1 base at J; junction bases unmatched: 5. The CDR3 is 14 amino acids. The CDR3 coding sequence is TGTGCCAGCAGTGAGGGGGCGGCGAACACTGAAGCTTTCTTT. As protein: CASSEGAANTEAFF. Full variable domain (outside the CDR3, taken from reference TRBV7-3 and TRBJ1-1): GAGVSQTPSNKVTEKGKYVELRCDPISGHTALYWYRQSLGQGPEFLIYFQGTGAADDSGLPNDRFFAVRPEGSVSTLKIQRTERGDSAVYLCASSEGAANTEAFFGQGTRLTVV.

The chain couples TRBV2 to TRBJ2-5; 10 nucleotides align to TRBD2. The length of the CDR3 is 15 residues. From germline, CDR1 is SNHLY and CDR2 FYNNEI. The trim removed 6 bases at V and 3 bases at J, leaving 7 bases unmatched. The DNA of the CDR3 is TGTGCCAGCAGGAAGGGACTAGCGTTCAAAGAGACCCAGTACTTC. Residues: CASRKGLAFKETQYF.

This clonotype showed up just a few times. V gene TRBV4-2 combines with J gene TRBJ2-2, with 13 nucleotides matching TRBD2. The CDR3 length is 18 residues. Germline values: CDR1 LGHNA, CDR2 YNFKEQ. Losses at the gene ends were 0 bases for V and 7 bases for J; bases not matched to a gene: 8. The CDR3 sequence is CASSQDSTSGRIDGELFF. DNA for the CDR3: TGTGCCAGCAGCCAAGATTCGACTAGCGGGAGGATCGACGGGGAGCTGTTTTTT.

In its sample, this clonotype was seen many times. This chain joins TRBV20-1 and TRBJ2-1; D ambiguous. Germline V gene data show CDR1 as DFQATT and CDR2 as SNEGSKA (reference sequence). The V end lost 0 bases, the J end lost 0 bases, and 12 bases lay between the germline ends. The length of the CDR3 is 16 residues. The CDR3 DNA follows: TGCAGTGCTAGAGATTTCAGTATCTCCTCCTACAATGAGCAGTTCTTC. This sequence encodes CSARDFSISSYNEQFF.